This section outlines one T cell receptor beta chain sequence together with its context. Antigen unknown. Each patient went into thyroid surgery without having received any treatment. Per the original methods: Across clinicopathological groups, CDR3 differences served as the basis for building a distant-metastasis classifier for papillary thyroid cancer. TCRdb reprocessed the PCR reads via MiXCR. What appears here as the V and J calls and clone size reflects TCRdb's work, not the paper's. The sample lists about 14,000 clones, 25% to 35% occurring once. This entry belongs to a study of metastatic and nonmetastatic thyroid tumors. Study-wide background: Where malignant and benign thyroid patients were concerned, repertoires were compared across blood and tumor or nodule tissue. Whole-study results and caveats: In both blood and tumor samples, TCR beta diversity was reported significantly higher for malignant than benign nodules.

The source is a female donor with papillary thyroid cancer or a benign thyroid nodule (not recorded which). Some clones in this sample may be carry-over from other donors' samples. Material: blood.

The CDR3 region is CASRQTRSGFEQYF. Written as DNA, the CDR3 is TGTGCCAGCAGACAAACTCGCAGTGGGTTCGAGCAGTACTTC. The genes are TRBV12-3 or TRBV12-4 and TRBJ2-7; D call uncertain. Trimming removed 6 bases from V and 6 bases from J, with 18 bases in between. The CDR3 has 14 amino acids.